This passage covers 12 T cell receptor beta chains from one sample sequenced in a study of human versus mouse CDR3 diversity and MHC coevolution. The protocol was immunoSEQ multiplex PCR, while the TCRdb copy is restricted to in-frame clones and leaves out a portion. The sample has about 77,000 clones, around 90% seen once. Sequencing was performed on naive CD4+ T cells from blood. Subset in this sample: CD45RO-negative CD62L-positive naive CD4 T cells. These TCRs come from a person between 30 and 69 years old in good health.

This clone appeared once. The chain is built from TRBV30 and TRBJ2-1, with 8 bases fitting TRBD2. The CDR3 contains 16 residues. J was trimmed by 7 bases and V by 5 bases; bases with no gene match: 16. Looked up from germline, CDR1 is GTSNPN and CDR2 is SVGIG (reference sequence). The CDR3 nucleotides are TGTGCCTGGCGTGGGGGGAGTAGCGGGATCAGAAATGAGCAGTTCTTC. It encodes CAWRGGSSGIRNEQFF.

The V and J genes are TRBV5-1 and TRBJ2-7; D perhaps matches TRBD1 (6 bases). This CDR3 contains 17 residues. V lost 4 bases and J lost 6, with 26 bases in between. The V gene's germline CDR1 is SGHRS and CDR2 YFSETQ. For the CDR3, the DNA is TGCGCCAGCAGCCCTGGCCGGGGAGCACCAGGGGTGGTCGAGCAGTACTTC. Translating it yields CASSPGRGAPGVVEQYF.

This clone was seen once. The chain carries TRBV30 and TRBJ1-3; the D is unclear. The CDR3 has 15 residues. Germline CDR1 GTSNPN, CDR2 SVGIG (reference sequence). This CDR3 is CAHTSSHSSGNTIYF. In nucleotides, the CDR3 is TGTGCTCACACTAGTAGTCACTCCTCTGGAAACACCATATATTTT.

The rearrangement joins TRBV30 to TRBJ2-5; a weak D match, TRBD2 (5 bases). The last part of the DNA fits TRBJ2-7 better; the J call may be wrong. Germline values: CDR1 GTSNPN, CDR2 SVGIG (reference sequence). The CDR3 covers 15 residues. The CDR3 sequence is CAWSVLRREPYEQYF. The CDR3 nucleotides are TGTGCCTGGAGTGTACTTAGAAGGGAGCCCTACGAGCAGTACTTC.

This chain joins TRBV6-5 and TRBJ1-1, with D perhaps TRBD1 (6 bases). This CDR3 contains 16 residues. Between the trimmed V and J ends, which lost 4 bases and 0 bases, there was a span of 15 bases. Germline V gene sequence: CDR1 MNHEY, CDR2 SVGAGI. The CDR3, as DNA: TGTGCCAGCAGTTTATATAAAACAGGGTTGAACACTGAAGCTTTCTTT. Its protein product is CASSLYKTGLNTEAFF.

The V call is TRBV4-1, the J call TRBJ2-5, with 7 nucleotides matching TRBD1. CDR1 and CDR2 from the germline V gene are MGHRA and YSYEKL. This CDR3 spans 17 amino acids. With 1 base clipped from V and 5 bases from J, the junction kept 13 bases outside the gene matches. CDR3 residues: CASSQVARNRGGETQYF. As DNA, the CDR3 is TGCGCCAGCAGCCAAGTAGCTCGAAACAGGGGCGGGGAGACCCAGTACTTC.

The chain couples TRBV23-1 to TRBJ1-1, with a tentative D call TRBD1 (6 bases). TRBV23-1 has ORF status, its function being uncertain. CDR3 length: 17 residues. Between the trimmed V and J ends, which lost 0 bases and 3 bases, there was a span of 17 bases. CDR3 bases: TGCGCCAGCAGTCAATCTAAGTCCCCCGGACAGCACACTGAAGCTTTCTTT. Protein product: CASSQSKSPGQHTEAFF.

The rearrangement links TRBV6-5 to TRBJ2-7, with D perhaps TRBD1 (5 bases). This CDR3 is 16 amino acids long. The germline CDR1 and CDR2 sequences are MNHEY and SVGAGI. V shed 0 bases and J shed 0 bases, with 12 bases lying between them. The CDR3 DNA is TGTGCCAGCAGTTACTCAAGGGGCTTAAGCTCCTACGAGCAGTACTTC. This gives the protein CASSYSRGLSSYEQYF.

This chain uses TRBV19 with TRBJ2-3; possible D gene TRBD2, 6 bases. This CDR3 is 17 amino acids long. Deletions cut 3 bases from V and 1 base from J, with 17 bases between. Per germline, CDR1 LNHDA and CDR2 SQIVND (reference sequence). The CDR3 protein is CASSIGQGGTGTDTQYF. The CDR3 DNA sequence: TGTGCCAGTAGTATTGGGCAGGGAGGCACGGGCACAGATACGCAGTATTTT.

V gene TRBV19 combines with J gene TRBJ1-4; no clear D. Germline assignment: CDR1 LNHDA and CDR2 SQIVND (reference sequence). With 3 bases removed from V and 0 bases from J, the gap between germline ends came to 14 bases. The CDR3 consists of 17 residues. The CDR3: CASSIDREGTTNEKLFF. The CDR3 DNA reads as TGTGCCAGTAGTATCGATCGGGAGGGCACAACTAATGAAAAACTGTTTTTT.

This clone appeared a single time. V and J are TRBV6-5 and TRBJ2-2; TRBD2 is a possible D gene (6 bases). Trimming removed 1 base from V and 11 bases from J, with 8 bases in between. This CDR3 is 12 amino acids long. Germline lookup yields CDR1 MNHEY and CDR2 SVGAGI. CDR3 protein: CASSYLAGELFF. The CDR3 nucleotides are TGTGCCAGCAGTTACTTGGCGGGAGAGCTGTTTTTT.

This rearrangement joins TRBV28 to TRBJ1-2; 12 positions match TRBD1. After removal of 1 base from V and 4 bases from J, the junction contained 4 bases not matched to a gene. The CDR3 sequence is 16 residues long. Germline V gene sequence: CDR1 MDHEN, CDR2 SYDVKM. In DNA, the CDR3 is TGTGCCAGCAGTTTATTGGGGACAGGGGGCAGCTATGGCTACACCTTC. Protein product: CASSLLGTGGSYGYTF.